This T cell receptor (beta chain) derives from a study of OX40 agonist ivuxolimab in advanced cancers. Produced via immunoSEQ multiplex PCR; TCRdb's table is partial and in-frame only. The repertoire holds about 93,000 clones, with 94% as singletons. Germline V CDR1 and CDR2: ENHRY, SYGVKD. Between the trimmed V and J ends, which lost 8 bases and 5 bases, there was a span of 21 bases. The CDR3 is made up of 15 amino acids. The rearrangement links TRBV10-3 to TRBJ2-5; a possible D gene is TRBD1 (6 bases). This TCR was sampled from an adult with an advanced solid tumor such as melanoma, head and neck, liver or kidney cancer. This sample comprised CD4+ or CD8+ T cells sorted from blood, obtained in a trial of the OX40 agonist ivuxolimab. In nucleotides, the CDR3 is TGTGCCATCGGGGCTACAGGGCGACGATGGGAGACCCAGTACTTC. It is translated as CAIGATGRRWETQYF.